This T cell receptor (beta chain) was retrieved from a study of shared clonotypes between healthy human individuals. General study results and limits: Relative to their counterparts shared across all four donors, non-shared clonotypes exhibited diminished generation probabilities. What naive subsets generally showed was a larger estimated richness than memory subsets showed. An effect of sequencing depth on clonotype sharing among donors was expected.

Sequencing used immunoSEQ multiplex PCR; TCRdb keeps in-frame clones, though not all of them. The repertoire includes 2 million to 2.5 million clones, 80% to 95% of them detected once, and around 0.4% sits in the top ten. In regard to this clone: Its target is unknown.

The germline V gene has CDR1 ENHRY and CDR2 SYGVKD. Trimming took 6 bases from V and 0 from J, leaving 5 bases between them. The CDR3 is 13 residues long. Among the donors, all were Caucasian adults who lived in Nashville, Tennessee. The chain couples TRBV10-3 to TRBJ1-4; D remains ambiguous. Sequencing input: naive CD4+ T cells from PBMCs. As for subset: CD45RA+ positively selected. This sequence was found in a man younger than 35 in good health. Some clones in this sample may be carry-over from other donors' samples. The CDR3, as DNA: TGTGCCATCAGCGGAGCAACTAATGAAAAACTGTTTTTT. This translates into CAISGATNEKLFF.